One and the same sample provided the 3 T cell receptor beta chains below, sequenced in a study of T-cell memory formation after mild COVID-19. MiXCR was run by TCRdb on the 5' RACE reads, yielding one entry per CDR3 protein. The top ten hold approximately 12% of the sample, which has 450,000 to 650,000 distinct CDR3 sequences, about a sixth seen once. The sample was PBMCs or a T cell subset sorted from them (not recorded which). The receptors originated from an adult woman who had mild COVID-19 (a few samples of this study predate the infection). Cell type and time point are not known.

V usage is TRBV5-5 and J usage is TRBJ2-7; 7 nucleotides line up with TRBD2. Germline CDR1 SGHKS, CDR2 YYEKEE (reference sequence). The J segment lost 2 bases and the V segment lost 2 bases, leaving 7 bases of the junction unmatched. CDR3 size: 15 residues. The CDR3 DNA follows: TGTGCCAGCAGCTTTGGACTAGGAGGCCCCTACGAGCAGTACTTC. As protein: CASSFGLGGPYEQYF. The complete variable domain, with remaining parts taken from reference TRBV5-5 and TRBJ2-7, reads DAGVTQSPTHLIKTRGQQVTLRCSPISGHKSVSWYQQVLGQGPQFIFQYYEKEERGRGNFPDRFSARQFPNYSSELNVNALLLGDSALYLCASSFGLGGPYEQYFGPGTRLTVT.

This clonotype was observed a handful of times. The chain couples TRBV7-9 to TRBJ2-3; perhaps TRBD2 as D (7 bases). This CDR3 region has 14 residues. Germline V lookup: CDR1 SEHNR, CDR2 FQNEAQ (reference sequence). Deletions cut 2 bases from V and 7 bases from J, with 13 bases between. The CDR3 DNA sequence: TGTGCCAGCAGCTTACGGGGGGCCGAGAATACGCAGTATTTT. Its translation: CASSLRGAENTQYF.

This clonotype was detected a few times. This chain links TRBV20-1 with TRBJ2-5, with D uncertain. The CDR3 consists of 13 residues. V lost 6 bases and J lost 5, with 16 bases in between. The germline V gene has CDR1 DFQATT and CDR2 SNEGSKA (reference sequence). CDR3 DNA sequence: TGCAGTGCCCCTTTTCGCCGGACGGAGACCCAGTACTTC. This codes for CSAPFRRTETQYF.